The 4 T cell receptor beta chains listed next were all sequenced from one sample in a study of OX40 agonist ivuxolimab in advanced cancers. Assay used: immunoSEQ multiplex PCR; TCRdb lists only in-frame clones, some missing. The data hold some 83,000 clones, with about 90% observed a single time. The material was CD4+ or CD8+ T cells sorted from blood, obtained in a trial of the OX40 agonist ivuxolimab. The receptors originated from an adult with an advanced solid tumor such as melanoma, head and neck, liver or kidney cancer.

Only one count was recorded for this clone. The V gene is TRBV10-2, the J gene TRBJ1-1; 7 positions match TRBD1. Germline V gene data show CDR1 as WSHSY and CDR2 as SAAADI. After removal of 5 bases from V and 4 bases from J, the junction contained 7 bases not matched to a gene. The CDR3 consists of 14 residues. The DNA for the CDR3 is TGCGCCAGCAGTACCTCAGGGGGTAGCACTGAAGCTTTCTTT. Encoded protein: CASSTSGGSTEAFF.

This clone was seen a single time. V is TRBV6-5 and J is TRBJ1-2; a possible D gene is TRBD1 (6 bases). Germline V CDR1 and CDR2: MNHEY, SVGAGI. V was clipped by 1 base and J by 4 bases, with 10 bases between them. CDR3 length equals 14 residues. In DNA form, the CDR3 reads TGTGCCAGCAGTTACTATCAGGGGCCCTATGGCTACACCTTC. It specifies CASSYYQGPYGYTF.

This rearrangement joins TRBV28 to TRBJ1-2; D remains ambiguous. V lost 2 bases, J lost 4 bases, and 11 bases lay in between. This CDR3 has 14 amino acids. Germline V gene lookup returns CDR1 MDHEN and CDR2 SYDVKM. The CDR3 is CASSLIPRSYGYTF. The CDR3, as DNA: TGTGCCAGCAGTTTAATCCCCCGTTCCTATGGCTACACCTTC.

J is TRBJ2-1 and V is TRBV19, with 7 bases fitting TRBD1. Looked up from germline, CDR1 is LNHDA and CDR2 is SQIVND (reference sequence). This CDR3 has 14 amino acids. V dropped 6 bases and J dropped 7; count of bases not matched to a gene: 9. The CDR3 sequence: CASRMGQLMNEQFF. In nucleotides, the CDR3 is TGTGCCAGTAGAATGGGACAGCTTATGAATGAGCAGTTCTTC.